These 24 T cell receptor beta chains were all obtained from the same sample, sequenced in a study of blood T cell repertoires in COVID-19 (dated by TCRdb to 2020 to 2022). Library method: the immunoSEQ multiplex PCR assay. The table comes from immuneACCESS by way of TCRdb, which keeps in-frame sequences with V and J called. Part of the clones is missing from these tables; in studies checked, under half for an unresolved V gene and the rest for unknown reasons. Here the sample has 50,000 or so clones; more than 80% occur a single time. 0.95% to 1.1% of the sample comes from the top ten. Material: peripheral blood. The origin of the receptors is a man between 60 and 70 years old with COVID-19, enrolled during active disease.

The CDR3, as DNA: TGTGCCAGCAGCAAAGAGGAGCACCCGGTGGGTTCACCCCTCCACTTT. It translates to CASSKEEHPVGSPLHF. The chain joins TRBV21-1 to TRBJ1-6. TRBV21-1 is reported as a pseudogene. CDR3 length: 16 amino acids.

The chain uses TRBV11-2 and TRBJ1-5; TRBD1 agrees at 10 bases. The CDR3 extends over 13 amino acids. V lost 4 bases and J lost 7; bases outside the gene matches: 1. The germline CDR1 and CDR2 sequences are SGHAT and FQNNGV. In DNA form, the CDR3 reads TGTGCCAGCAGCTCGGACAGGGGGCAGCCCCAGCATTTT. Its protein is CASSSDRGQPQHF.

The chain joins TRBV27 to TRBJ2-7; 10 bases agree with TRBD2. Trimming removed 6 bases from V and 3 bases from J; junction bases left unmatched: 5. The CDR3 runs 14 residues. CDR1 is MNHEY and CDR2 is SMNVEV in the germline V gene (reference sequence). The CDR3 reads CASRRGTSVYEQYF. CDR3 sequence (DNA): TGTGCCAGCAGAAGGGGGACTAGCGTCTACGAGCAGTACTTC.

The chain uses TRBV3-1 (or the pseudogene TRBV3-2) and TRBJ1-3; TRBD1 agrees at 7 bases. The V gene's germline CDR1 is LGHDT and CDR2 YNNKEL (reference sequence). This CDR3 comprises 12 residues. V lost 1 base to trimming and J lost 9 bases; unmatched junction nucleotides: 0. CDR3 nucleotides: TGTGCCAGCAGCCAAGCAGGGGGCACCATATATTTT. Translating it yields CASSQAGGTIYF.

The chain combines TRBV28 with TRBJ2-7; 7 bases agree with TRBD1. The CDR3 is made up of 12 amino acids. CDR1 and CDR2 from the germline V gene are MDHEN and SYDVKM. The V gene end was trimmed by 2 bases and the J gene end by 7 bases; junction bases not matched to a gene: 2. The CDR3 protein is CASSLRTGEQYF. The CDR3 coding sequence is TGTGCCAGCAGTTTACGGACAGGAGAGCAGTACTTC.

This clone was observed a few times. The J gene is TRBJ1-5, the V gene TRBV5-6; the D is unclear. The CDR3 length is 16 residues. Looked up from germline, CDR1 is SGHDT and CDR2 is YYEEEE. V was shortened by 2 bases and J by 3 bases, with 15 bases between the two germline ends. CDR3 in DNA: TGTGCCAGCAGCTTCAGCCGGGGTACAAACAATCAGCCCCAGCATTTT. As protein: CASSFSRGTNNQPQHF.

This chain uses TRBV30 with TRBJ2-7; 7 bases align to TRBD2. Losses at the gene ends were 2 bases for V and 0 bases for J; bases not matched to a gene: 7. Germline CDR1 is GTSNPN and CDR2 is SVGIG (reference sequence). The CDR3 runs to 15 residues. For the CDR3, the DNA is TGTGCCTGGAGTCGCGCGGGGGTAGACTCCTACGAGCAGTACTTC. Translation: CAWSRAGVDSYEQYF.

J is TRBJ2-1 and V is TRBV27; 16 bases align to TRBD2. Germline assignment: CDR1 MNHEY and CDR2 SMNVEV (reference sequence). The CDR3 extends over 18 amino acids. V dropped 3 bases and J dropped 4; count of bases not matched to a gene: 6. CDR3 DNA sequence: TGTGCCAGCAGTTTGGGGACTAGCGGGAGGGCCTCGTACAATGAGCAGTTCTTC. Protein: CASSLGTSGRASYNEQFF.

V usage is TRBV5-4 and J usage is TRBJ1-6; D gene uncertain. Trimming took 3 bases from V and 7 from J, leaving 14 bases between them. In germline, CDR1 is SGHNT, CDR2 YYREEE (reference sequence). The CDR3 consists of 15 residues. CDR3 amino acids: CASSSAAHGNSPLHF. CDR3 coding DNA: TGTGCCAGCAGCTCGGCAGCGCATGGGAATTCACCCCTCCACTTT. The complete variable domain, with remaining parts taken from reference TRBV5-4 and TRBJ1-6, reads ETGVTQSPTHLIKTRGQQVTLRCSSQSGHNTVSWYQQALGQGPQFIFQYYREEENGRGNFPPRFSGLQFPNYSSELNVNALELDDSALYLCASSSAAHGNSPLHFGNGTRLTVT.

This clone was seen only once. The genes are TRBV20-1 and TRBJ2-7, with D unclear. The germline V and J ends were trimmed by 3 bases and 3 bases, with 12 bases remaining between them. From germline, CDR1 is DFQATT and CDR2 SNEGSKA (reference sequence). This CDR3 spans 13 amino acids. DNA for the CDR3: TGCAGTGCTAGTCCAGTAATGCACTACGAGCAGTACTTC. Amino acids: CSASPVMHYEQYF.

The rearrangement links TRBV6-6 to TRBJ1-5, with TRBD1 matching over 8 bases. The CDR3 length is 15 residues. The V gene end was trimmed by 5 bases and the J gene end by 6 bases; junction bases not matched to a gene: 9. Per the germline V gene, CDR1 is MNHNY and CDR2 is SVGAGI (reference sequence). The DNA of the CDR3 is TGTGCCAGCAGTCGTTCGGGACAGGCACCTCAGCCCCAGCATTTT. It specifies CASSRSGQAPQPQHF.

The chain has TRBV12-5 and TRBJ2-2, with D tentatively TRBD1 (6 bases). V lost 0 bases, J lost 3 bases, and 20 bases lay in between. CDR1 LGHNT and CDR2 FRNRAP come from the germline V gene. This CDR3 spans 19 amino acids. CDR3 residues: CASGLVQGRGTPYTGELFF. CDR3 in DNA: TGTGCTAGTGGTTTGGTACAGGGCAGGGGCACTCCTTACACCGGGGAGCTGTTTTTT. The full variable domain, completed using reference TRBV12-5 and TRBJ2-2, is DARVTQTPRHKVTEMGQEVTMRCQPILGHNTVFWYRQTMMQGLELLAYFRNRAPLDDSGMPKDRFSAEMPDATLATLKIQPSEPRDSAVYFCASGLVQGRGTPYTGELFFGEGSRLTVL.

This sequence joins TRBV5-1 and TRBJ2-1, with no clear D. The CDR3 is 11 residues long. Germline CDR1 is SGHRS and CDR2 is YFSETQ. V lost 5 bases and J 9 bases, leaving 9 bases between the germline ends. The CDR3 region is CASSLSGEQFF. The DNA for the CDR3 is TGCGCCAGCAGTCTTTCGGGTGAGCAGTTCTTC.

This sequence joins TRBV14 and TRBJ1-1, with 7 nucleotides matching TRBD1. Germline loops: CDR1 SGHDN, CDR2 FVKESK. This CDR3 region has 13 residues. Trimming took 4 bases from V and 2 from J; bases not matched to a gene: 1. CDR3 nucleotide sequence: TGTGCCAGCAGCCGGGACAGTAACACTGAAGCTTTCTTT. This translates into CASSRDSNTEAFF.

The rearrangement joins TRBV4-2 to TRBJ2-1, with D possibly matching TRBD2 (6 bases). The CDR3 sequence is 17 residues long. Germline lookup yields CDR1 LGHNA and CDR2 YNFKEQ. The V gene lost 0 bases and the J gene lost 0 bases, with 12 bases spanning the gap. The CDR3 DNA reads as TGTGCCAGCAGCCAAGATTGGGCGACTAGCTCCTACAATGAGCAGTTCTTC. Encoded protein: CASSQDWATSSYNEQFF.

This chain links TRBV19 with TRBJ1-6, with TRBD1 matching over 8 bases. In germline, CDR1 is LNHDA, CDR2 SQIVND (reference sequence). The CDR3 extends over 16 amino acids. With 3 bases clipped from V and 6 bases from J, the junction kept 7 bases outside the gene matches. DNA of the CDR3: TGTGCCAGTAGTATCGCTAGGGGGACAGGTAATTCACCCCTCCACTTT. It is translated as CASSIARGTGNSPLHF.

The chain combines TRBV19 with TRBJ1-5; maybe TRBD1 (6 bases). Germline-derived CDR1 and CDR2 are LNHDA and SQIVND (reference sequence). Trimming took off 10 bases at V and 2 bases at J, with 15 bases between the two ends. CDR3 length equals 14 residues. The CDR3 region has the DNA TGTGCCACCAAGCCCAGACAGGGCAATCAGCCCCAGCATTTT. Its protein product is CATKPRQGNQPQHF.

This chain connects TRBV30 to TRBJ2-5, with D possibly being TRBD2 (6 bases). With 4 bases removed from V and 3 bases from J, the gap between germline ends came to 12 bases. The germline V gene encodes CDR1 GTSNPN and CDR2 SVGIG (reference sequence). The CDR3 consists of 13 residues. The CDR3 coding sequence is TGTGCCTGGATTGAGCCGGGAGAAGAGACCCAGTACTTC. It encodes CAWIEPGEETQYF.

The V and J genes are TRBV3-1 (or the pseudogene TRBV3-2) and TRBJ1-3, with TRBD1 as a possible D gene (5 bases). The CDR3 covers 15 residues. CDR1 LGHDT and CDR2 YNNKEL come from the germline V gene (reference sequence). V lost 1 base and J 2 bases, leaving 9 bases between the germline ends. The CDR3 is CASSQVPGTGNTIYF. In nucleotides, the CDR3 is TGTGCCAGCAGCCAAGTTCCAGGGACTGGAAACACCATATATTTT.

The chain joins TRBV6-2 or TRBV6-3 to TRBJ2-2; D remains unclear. Germline-derived CDR1 and CDR2 are MNHEY and SVGEGT. V was clipped by 2 bases and J by 0 bases, with 16 bases between them. The CDR3 extends over 18 amino acids. CDR3 DNA: TGTGCCAGCAGTTACCGGTGGAGCGATCGGACGAACACCGGGGAGCTGTTTTTT. Its translation is CASSYRWSDRTNTGELFF.

The CDR3 region has the DNA TGTGCCAGCAGTGAAATTCGGGACACCCAAGAGACCCAGTACTTC. Its translation is CASSEIRDTQETQYF. The V gene is TRBV2, the J gene TRBJ2-5; a weak D match, TRBD1 (6 bases). There are 15 residues in the CDR3. Deletions cut 2 bases from V and 1 base from J, with 11 bases between. CDR1 is SNHLY and CDR2 is FYNNEI in the germline V gene.

The chain employs TRBV6-5 and TRBJ2-3, with 7 bases fitting TRBD2. CDR1 and CDR2 from the germline V gene are MNHEY and SVGAGI. The CDR3 sequence is 14 residues long. V shed 4 bases and J 1 base; nucleotides not matched to a gene: 2. The CDR3 nucleotides are TGTGCCAGCAGTTCGAGCGGGGGCACAGATACGCAGTATTTT. This gives the protein CASSSSGGTDTQYF.

The chain joins TRBV10-1 to TRBJ2-1, with 7 positions matching TRBD2. Germline trimming cut 3 bases from V and 3 bases from J; bases unmatched to any gene: 5. Germline V gene data show CDR1 as WNHNN and CDR2 as SYGVQD (reference sequence). This CDR3 spans 15 amino acids. The CDR3 is CASSERRGIYNEQFF. CDR3 coding DNA: TGCGCCAGCAGTGAAAGGCGGGGGATCTACAATGAGCAGTTCTTC.

The J gene is TRBJ2-2, the V gene TRBV11-2; 8 bases align to TRBD1. The CDR3 extends over 16 amino acids. With V trimmed by 8 bases and J by 3 bases, 11 bases remained unmatched. Germline CDR1 reads SGHAT; CDR2 reads FQNNGV. In DNA, the CDR3 is TGTGCCAGCCGATCATACAGGGGGAAGGACACCGGGGAGCTGTTTTTT. Amino acids: CASRSYRGKDTGELFF.